A single sample is the source of the 14 T cell receptor beta chains below, sequenced in a study of T cells in localized non-small cell lung cancer. Assay: immunoSEQ multiplex PCR; the TCRdb copy retains only in-frame clones and omits some. The sample lists tens of thousands of clones, approximately 81% seen once, with roughly 15% in the top ten. This material consisted of PBMCs, taken before any cancer treatment. Source of these receptors: a woman between 35 and 75 years old with stage II squamous cell lung carcinoma.

By share, this clone ranks as medium-sized. The chain carries TRBV7-8 and TRBJ2-1; 11 nucleotides match TRBD1. The CDR3 spans 16 residues. V dropped 1 base and J dropped 6; count of bases not matched to a gene: 5. Germline V gene data show CDR1 as SGHVS and CDR2 as FQNEAQ. DNA for the CDR3: TGTGCCAGCAGCTTAGAAGCCGGGACAGGGGGCAATGAGCAGTTCTTC. It specifies CASSLEAGTGGNEQFF.

This clone showed up just a few times. V gene TRBV7-8 combines with J gene TRBJ1-1; perhaps TRBD1 as D (5 bases). Per germline, CDR1 SGHVS and CDR2 FQNEAQ. Trimming pared 5 bases from V and 5 bases from J, leaving 15 bases between. The CDR3 is 14 amino acids. The CDR3 reads CASSQGHPTTEAFF. The CDR3, as DNA: TGTGCCAGCAGCCAAGGACATCCAACGACTGAAGCTTTCTTT.

This chain connects TRBV7-8 to TRBJ2-1; 7 bases fit TRBD1. Germline values: CDR1 SGHVS, CDR2 FQNEAQ. V was clipped by 5 bases and J by 1 base; unmatched bases: 5. The length of the CDR3 is 15 residues. CDR3 DNA sequence: TGTGCCAGCAGCCTGACAGGGAATTCCTACAATGAGCAGTTCTTC. It yields the protein CASSLTGNSYNEQFF.

The chain combines TRBV27 with TRBJ2-2, with D uncertain. The V gene's germline CDR1 is MNHEY and CDR2 SMNVEV (reference sequence). The V gene lost 1 base and the J gene lost 5 bases, with 8 bases spanning the gap. CDR3 length: 14 residues. CDR3 sequence (DNA): TGTGCCAGCAGTTTATTTCTGGGGACCGGGGAGCTGTTTTTT. Translating it yields CASSLFLGTGELFF.

The chain is built from TRBV2 and TRBJ1-2; tentatively, D is TRBD1 (5 bases). Trimming removed 10 bases at V and 8 bases at J, with 29 bases between. The germline gives CDR1 SNHLY, CDR2 FYNNEI. The CDR3 has 16 amino acids. In nucleotides, the CDR3 is TGTGCCACCTCGAGGGAGTACGGCCCCCGGGGGGAGGGCTACACCTTC. This codes for CATSREYGPRGEGYTF.

The count of this clone is one. The chain couples TRBV29-1 to TRBJ1-2; 9 bases align to TRBD1. Germline V gene lookup returns CDR1 SQVTM and CDR2 ANQGSEA. V lost 4 bases, J lost 7 bases, and 7 bases stayed unmatched. This CDR3 has 13 amino acids. The CDR3 is CSVGGQGRGGYTF. The DNA for the CDR3 is TGCAGCGTTGGGGGACAGGGAAGAGGTGGCTACACCTTC. Full variable domain (outside the CDR3, taken from reference TRBV29-1 and TRBJ1-2): SAVISQKPSRDICQRGTSLTIQCQVDSQVTMMFWYRQQPGQSLTLIATANQGSEATYESGFVIDKFPISRPNLTFSTLTVSNMSPEDSSIYLCSVGGQGRGGYTFGSGTRLTVV.

The chain combines TRBV27 with TRBJ2-7, with 7 bases lining up with TRBD2. The CDR3 runs 13 residues. Germline loops: CDR1 MNHEY, CDR2 SMNVEV (reference sequence). V dropped 2 bases and J dropped 5; count of bases not matched to a gene: 3. Here the CDR3 DNA reads TGTGCCAGCAGTTTACCCAGCGGGAACGAGCAGTACTTC. Encoded protein: CASSLPSGNEQYF.

V is TRBV20-1 and J is TRBJ1-1; D is uncertain. The CDR3 loop spans 11 amino acids. Germline CDR1 DFQATT, CDR2 SNEGSKA (reference sequence). V lost 6 bases, J lost 0 bases, and 5 bases lay in between. Here the CDR3 DNA reads TGCAGTGCCCATATGAACACTGAAGCTTTCTTT. Residues: CSAHMNTEAFF.

The rearrangement joins TRBV11-2 to TRBJ2-3; 8 bases fit TRBD2. The V gene's germline CDR1 is SGHAT and CDR2 FQNNGV. The CDR3 covers 16 residues. The J segment lost 0 bases and the V segment lost 4 bases, leaving 6 bases of the junction unmatched. The CDR3 DNA reads as TGTGCCAGCAGCTCAACTAGCGGAACTAGCACAGATACGCAGTATTTT. This codes for CASSSTSGTSTDTQYF.

The rearrangement links TRBV5-6 to TRBJ1-3, with 7 bases fitting TRBD1. The V and J ends lost 3 bases and 3 bases, in that order; junction bases with no gene match: 9. This CDR3 region has 16 residues. The germline V gene encodes CDR1 SGHDT and CDR2 YYEEEE. The DNA for the CDR3 is TGTGCCAGCAGCTGGTGGGGACAGTATATTGGAAACACCATATATTTT. Translating it yields CASSWWGQYIGNTIYF.

The J gene is TRBJ2-5, the V gene TRBV30; perhaps TRBD2 as D (5 bases). Germline V gene data show CDR1 as GTSNPN and CDR2 as SVGIG (reference sequence). The CDR3 runs 11 residues. V dropped 3 bases and J dropped 11 bases, with 13 bases sitting between them. In nucleotides, the CDR3 is TGTGCCTGGAGGAGGGAAGGCCAGCAGTACTTC. Its protein is CAWRREGQQYF. The full variable domain, its missing parts supplied by reference TRBV30 and TRBJ2-5, is SQTIHQWPATLVQPVGSPLSLECTVEGTSNPNLYWYRQAAGRGLQLLFYSVGIGQISSEVPQNLSASRPQDRQFILSSKKLLLSDSGFYLCAWRREGQQYFGPGTRLLVL.

The chain links TRBV7-6 to TRBJ2-2; tentatively, D is TRBD1 (6 bases). Between the trimmed V and J ends, which lost 4 bases and 7 bases, there was a span of 13 bases. CDR1 SGHVS and CDR2 FNYEAQ come from the germline V gene. The CDR3 is 14 residues long. The CDR3 sequence is CASSWLSTGGELFF. CDR3 DNA: TGTGCCAGCAGCTGGCTTTCGACAGGCGGGGAGCTGTTTTTT.

The rearrangement joins TRBV6-6 to TRBJ1-5, with D maybe TRBD1 (6 bases). The V end lost 4 bases, the J end lost 4 bases, and 17 bases lay between the germline ends. The CDR3 contains 16 residues. The germline gives CDR1 MNHNY, CDR2 SVGAGI (reference sequence). The CDR3 DNA follows: TGTGCCAGCAGTTCTTTCGGACAGTTGAAAAATCAGCCCCAGCATTTT. Translation gives CASSSFGQLKNQPQHF.

The chain combines TRBV5-4 with TRBJ2-1, with D possibly TRBD2 on 5 matching bases. The CDR3 totals 16 residues. CDR1 is SGHNT and CDR2 is YYREEE in the germline V gene (reference sequence). Trimming shortened V by 3 bases and J by 5 bases, and 18 bases separated the two germline ends. Here the CDR3 DNA reads TGTGCCAGCAGCTCCTCCCCCCTAGCTGGGGACAATGAGCAGTTCTTC. Amino acids: CASSSSPLAGDNEQFF.